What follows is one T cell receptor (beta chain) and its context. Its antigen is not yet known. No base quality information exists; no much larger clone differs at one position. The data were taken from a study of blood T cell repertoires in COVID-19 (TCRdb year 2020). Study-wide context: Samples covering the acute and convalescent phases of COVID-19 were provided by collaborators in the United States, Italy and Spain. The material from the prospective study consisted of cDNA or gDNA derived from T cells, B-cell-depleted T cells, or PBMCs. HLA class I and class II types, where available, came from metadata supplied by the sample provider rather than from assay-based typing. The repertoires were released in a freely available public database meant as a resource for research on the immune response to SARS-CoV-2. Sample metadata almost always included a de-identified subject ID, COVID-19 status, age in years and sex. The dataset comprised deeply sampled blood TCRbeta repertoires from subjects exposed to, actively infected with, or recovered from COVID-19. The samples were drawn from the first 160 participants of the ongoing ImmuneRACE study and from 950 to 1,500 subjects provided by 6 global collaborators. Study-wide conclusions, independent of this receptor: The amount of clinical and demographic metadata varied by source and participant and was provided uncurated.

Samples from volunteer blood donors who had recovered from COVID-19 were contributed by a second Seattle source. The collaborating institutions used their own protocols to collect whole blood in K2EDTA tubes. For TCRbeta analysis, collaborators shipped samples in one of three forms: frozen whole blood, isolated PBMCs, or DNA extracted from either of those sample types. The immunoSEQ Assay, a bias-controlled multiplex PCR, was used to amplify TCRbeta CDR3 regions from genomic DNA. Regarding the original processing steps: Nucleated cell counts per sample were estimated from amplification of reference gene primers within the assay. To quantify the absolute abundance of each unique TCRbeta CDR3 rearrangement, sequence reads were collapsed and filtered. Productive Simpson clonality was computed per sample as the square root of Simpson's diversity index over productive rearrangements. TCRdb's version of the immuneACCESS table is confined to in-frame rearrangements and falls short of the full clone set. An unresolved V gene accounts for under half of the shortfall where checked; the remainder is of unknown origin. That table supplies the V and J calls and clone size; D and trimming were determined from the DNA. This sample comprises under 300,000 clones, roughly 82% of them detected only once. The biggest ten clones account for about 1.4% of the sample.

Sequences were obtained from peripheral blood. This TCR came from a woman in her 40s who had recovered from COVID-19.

The DNA sequence is TGTGCCAGCAGCTTCCAGGGTACGAGCAATCAGCCCCAGCATTTT. The encoded protein is CASSFQGTSNQPQHF. The rearranged segments are TRBV7-2 and TRBJ1-5, and possibly TRBD1, on 5 matching bases. A distance of 10 bases separates the germline ends of V and J, which lose 3 bases and 1 base respectively. Taken from cysteine to phenylalanine, the CDR3 has 15 residues. This entry keeps only the CDR3 DNA: 45 bases, framed from base 1. Taken from the germline V gene, the CDR1 and CDR2 loops are SGHTA and FQGNSA.